Listed below are T cell receptor beta chains from one sample, sequenced in a study of blood T cells in healthy people across ages. TCRdb re-called the 5' RACE reads with MiXCR, one entry per CDR3 protein. The repertoire holds roughly 1.9 million distinct CDR3 sequences, approximately 40% seen once, with under 30% in the top ten. Sequencing was done on a sample of blood. Source of these receptors: a human donor in good health. The CDR3 runs from the conserved cysteine through the conserved F or W. D genes are given only for firm matches. Clone size is shown for a subset of rows, as once, few, many or a class of expanded clone.

V gene	D gene	clone size	J gene	CDR3 DNA	CDR3 protein
TRBV12-3/TRBV12-4	.	few	TRBJ1-5	TGTGCCAGCAGCCGGACAGAGGAGAGCAATCAGCCCCAGCATTTT	CASSRTEESNQPQHF
TRBV6-6	.	few	TRBJ1-2	TGTGCCAGCAAACAACAAAACTATGGCTACACCTTC	CASKQQNYGYTF
TRBV2	TRBD1	.	TRBJ1-2	TGTGCCAGCAGTCCACGCCTTACAGGGGTCTATGGCTACACCTTC	CASSPRLTGVYGYTF
TRBV7-9	TRBD1	few	TRBJ1-2	TGTGCCAGCAGCCCGACAGGGAATACTAACTATGGCTACACCTTC	CASSPTGNTNYGYTF
TRBV5-5	TRBD2	once	TRBJ2-5	TGTGCCAGCAGCTTGGTCACTAGCGGGAAGACCCAGTACTTC	CASSLVTSGKTQYF
TRBV4-3	.	few	TRBJ2-1	TGCGCCAGCAGCCAATCGAGACAGTCCAATGAGCAGTTCTTC	CASSQSRQSNEQFF
TRBV12-3/TRBV12-4	.	.	TRBJ2-3	TGTGCCAGCAGTTTCTGGGGGACGGCTAGCACAGATACGCAGTATTTT	CASSFWGTASTDTQYF
TRBV7-2	TRBD2	.	TRBJ2-1	TGTGCCAGCAGCTGGACTAGCGGGGGGCCAGGGCCGATAGATGAGCAGTTCTTC	CASSWTSGGPGPIDEQFF
TRBV6-6	.	many	TRBJ1-5	TGTGCCAGCAGTTTCGGGCAGAACAATCAGCCCCAGCATTTT	CASSFGQNNQPQHF
TRBV12-3/TRBV12-4	TRBD1	.	TRBJ1-1	TGTGCCAGCAGTTTGGGTGAAGACAGGGTCACTGAAGCTTTCTTT	CASSLGEDRVTEAFF
TRBV7-9	.	.	TRBJ2-5	TGTGCCAGCAGCTTATCCCTCGGGTCCAAAGAGACCCAGTACTTC	CASSLSLGSKETQYF
TRBV11-2	.	.	TRBJ2-1	TGTGCCAGCAGCGCTGGGCGCACCCGCAATGAGCAGTTCTTC	CASSAGRTRNEQFF
TRBV7-2	.	.	TRBJ1-2	TGTGCCAGCAGCTCTCCAATAGTGGCAGGGTTGGGCGGCTACACCTTC	CASSSPIVAGLGGYTF
TRBV7-2	.	.	TRBJ1-1	TGTGCCAGCAGCATCCGGGCGGAGACTGAAGCTTTCTTT	CASSIRAETEAFF
TRBV19	.	.	TRBJ1-5	TGTGCCAGTAGTCTTTCCCTAGGGTATGATAGCAATCAGCCCCAGCATTTT	CASSLSLGYDSNQPQHF
TRBV6-1	.	.	TRBJ2-7	TGTGCCAGCAGTGCTGGACATCGCTTAACATCCTACGAGCAGTACTTC	CASSAGHRLTSYEQYF
TRBV12-3/TRBV12-4	.	.	TRBJ2-3	TGTGCCAGCAGTTTAGCCCGGTACACGGATACGCAGTATTTT	CASSLARYTDTQYF
TRBV7-7	.	few	TRBJ1-2	TGTGCTAGCAGCTTCTGGGTACGTGGGAAGAACTATGGCTACACCTTC	CASSFWVRGKNYGYTF
TRBV4-1	.	once	TRBJ1-2	TGCGCCAGCAGCCTCGAGGCAGGGGTTGTTCTCCATGGCTACACCTTC	CASSLEAGVVLHGYTF
TRBV12-3/TRBV12-4	.	.	TRBJ1-4	TGTGCCAGCAGTCTCCGCCGCGACATTGAAGAAAAACTGTTTTTT	CASSLRRDIEEKLFF
TRBV30	.	few	TRBJ2-5	TGTGCCTGGAGTGTAACTGCGGGAAGAGAGACCCAGTACTTC	CAWSVTAGRETQYF
TRBV7-2	.	.	TRBJ2-3	TGTGCCAGCAGCCAGGGGACCCACACAGATACGCAGTATTTT	CASSQGTHTDTQYF
TRBV5-1	TRBD2	few	TRBJ2-4	TGCGCCAGCAGTGAGGGAAGACTAGCTCGACACGACATTCAGTACTTC	CASSEGRLARHDIQYF
TRBV12-3/TRBV12-4	.	few	TRBJ1-1	TGTGCCAGCAGTTTACAGGCTGAAGCTTTCTTT	CASSLQAEAFF
TRBV20-1	TRBD1	few	TRBJ1-5	TGCAGTGCTAGAATACGGCCGGGACAGGGCAATCAGCCCCAGCATTTT	CSARIRPGQGNQPQHF
TRBV20-1	.	few	TRBJ2-3	TGCAGTGCTAGCCTCTCCGGGACTGGCACAGATACGCAGTATTTT	CSASLSGTGTDTQYF
TRBV7-6	.	few	TRBJ1-2	TGTGCCAGCAGCCCAAGGGCCGGGACTCACTATGGCTACACCTTC	CASSPRAGTHYGYTF
TRBV20-1	.	.	TRBJ1-4	TGCAGTGCTAGGCCGGGACCCTCTAATGAAAAACTGTTTTTT	CSARPGPSNEKLFF
TRBV11-3	TRBD1	.	TRBJ1-2	TGTGCCAGCAGTCAGGGGGACAGATACTATGGCTACACCTTC	CASSQGDRYYGYTF
TRBV5-6	TRBD1	few	TRBJ1-5	TGTGCCAGCAGCCTATGGACAGGTAATAGCAATCAGCCCCAGCATTTT	CASSLWTGNSNQPQHF
TRBV7-2	TRBD1	few	TRBJ2-4	TGTGCCAGCAGCTTAAGGGGGCCCGGGATTCAGTACTTC	CASSLRGPGIQYF
TRBV28	.	.	TRBJ2-4	TGTGCCAGCAGTTTCTCTGAGGAGCAGTACTTC	CASSFSEEQYF
TRBV4-1	TRBD2	.	TRBJ2-3	TGCGCCAGCAGCCACTTCGGACTAGCGGGCACAGATACGCAGTATTTT	CASSHFGLAGTDTQYF
TRBV7-6	.	.	TRBJ2-5	TGTGCCAGCAGCTTAGAATCGGTCTCCTACGGGCAGTACTTC	CASSLESVSYGQYF
TRBV11-3	.	.	TRBJ2-5	TGTGCCAGCAGCTCCCGGAGTTACAAAGAGACCCAGTACTTC	CASSSRSYKETQYF
TRBV5-1	TRBD2	.	TRBJ2-3	TGCGCCAGCAGCTTGCCGGCCATAGCGGGGAACACAGATACGCAGTATTTT	CASSLPAIAGNTDTQYF
TRBV15	.	.	TRBJ2-6	TGTGCCACCAGCAGACCGCCTTCTGGGGCCAACGTCCAGACTTTC	CATSRPPSGANVQTF
TRBV3-1	.	.	TRBJ2-7	TGTACCAGCAGCCAAGAGGTAGGGAGCTACGAGCAGTACTTC	CTSSQEVGSYEQYF
TRBV7-2	TRBD2	.	TRBJ2-7	TGTGCCAGCAGCTTAGGACTAGCGTTGGACGAGCAGTACTTC	CASSLGLALDEQYF
TRBV12-3/TRBV12-4	TRBD1	.	TRBJ2-3	TGTGCCAGCACCCTACAGGGGGTTAGCACAGATACGCAGTATTTT	CASTLQGVSTDTQYF
TRBV4-3	.	.	TRBJ1-1	TGCGCCAGCAGCCAAGCTCCCCGGACGGTCACCTCCACTGAAGCTTTCTTT	CASSQAPRTVTSTEAFF
TRBV7-2	.	.	TRBJ2-7	TGTGCCAGCAGCACCTTGTGGGGAGCCTACGAGCAGTACTTC	CASSTLWGAYEQYF